This TCR beta chain was retrieved from a study of blood T cell repertoires in COVID-19. Clones were sequenced by immunoSEQ multiplex PCR, and TCRdb holds only the in-frame ones, with some missing. The sample shows about 41,000 clones, around 80% of them seen only once. The CDR3 consists of 13 residues. Germline-derived CDR1 and CDR2 are MNHEY and SVGAGI. The ends lost 9 bases at V and 4 bases at J; junction bases unmatched: 8. What was sequenced was peripheral blood. The rearrangement joins TRBV6-5 to TRBJ1-2, with 7 bases identical to TRBD1. The source of this sequence is a woman aged 80 or over with active or convalescent COVID-19. The CDR3 DNA follows: TGTGCCAGTACTTTCGGGACAGCCTATGGCTACACCTTC. It codes for CASTFGTAYGYTF.